The next 12 T cell receptor beta chains were all read from a single sample in a study of T cells in localized non-small cell lung cancer. Data came from immunoSEQ multiplex PCR; TCRdb stores just in-frame clones and leaves some out. The data contain some 29,000 clones, approximately 90% of them singletons. The input for sequencing was peripheral blood, taken before any cancer treatment. The receptors come from a male donor aged 60 or over with stage I lung adenocarcinoma.

V gene TRBV28 combines with J gene TRBJ2-7, with 7 bases aligning to TRBD2. The CDR3 length is 14 residues. In germline, CDR1 is MDHEN, CDR2 SYDVKM. After removal of 5 bases from V and 0 bases from J, the junction contained 4 bases not matched to a gene. CDR3 nucleotides: TGTGCCAGCAGTCCACCGGGGGGCTCCTACGAGCAGTACTTC. Protein sequence: CASSPPGGSYEQYF.

V gene TRBV19 combines with J gene TRBJ2-6, with D unresolved. CDR1 and CDR2 from the germline V gene are LNHDA and SQIVND (reference sequence). Trimming took 2 bases from V and 0 from J, leaving 8 bases between them. This CDR3 has 16 residues. DNA of the CDR3: TGTGCCAGTAGTATAATGGGATCCTCTGGGGCCAACGTCCTGACTTTC. This encodes CASSIMGSSGANVLTF.

J is TRBJ1-1 and V is TRBV6-5, with D uncertain. The CDR3 runs to 11 residues. The V end was cut by 7 bases, the J end by 8 bases, with 11 bases between. Looked up from germline, CDR1 is MNHEY and CDR2 is SVGAGI. Written as DNA, the CDR3 is TGTGCCAGCAAAGGGAGTAGAGAAGCTTTCTTT. Protein: CASKGSREAFF.

V gene TRBV27 combines with J gene TRBJ1-5; weak D call: TRBD1 (6 bases). The CDR3 runs 14 residues. CDR1 MNHEY and CDR2 SMNVEV come from the germline V gene (reference sequence). V lost 5 bases and J 5 bases, leaving 13 bases between the germline ends. CDR3 DNA: TGTGCCAGCAGTGGCTGGGGGGCCGATCAGCCCCAGCATTTT. This encodes CASSGWGADQPQHF.

This clone came up a few times. Other DNA sequences in this specimen translate into the identical CDR3. V usage is TRBV5-5 and J usage is TRBJ1-4; possible D gene TRBD1, 6 bases. The germline V gene encodes CDR1 SGHKS and CDR2 YYEKEE (reference sequence). V was trimmed by 2 bases and J by 5 bases, leaving 10 bases between them. This CDR3 contains 14 residues. The CDR3 region is CASSFQGINEKLFF. The CDR3 bases are TGTGCCAGCAGCTTCCAGGGGATCAATGAAAAACTGTTTTTT.

The V call is TRBV7-2, the J call TRBJ2-1; 13 bases are shared with TRBD2. The germline V gene encodes CDR1 SGHTA and CDR2 FQGNSA. V lost 5 bases to trimming and J lost 8 bases; unmatched junction nucleotides: 9. The CDR3 is 16 amino acids. CDR3 loop: CASSLRLAGGADEQFF. CDR3 nucleotides: TGTGCCAGCAGCCTGCGACTAGCGGGGGGCGCGGATGAGCAGTTCTTC.

The chain couples TRBV28 to TRBJ1-4, with D possibly matching TRBD1 (5 bases). CDR3 size: 14 residues. CDR1 and CDR2 (germline): MDHEN, SYDVKM. V shed 3 bases and J shed 6 bases, with 11 bases lying between them. The chain's CDR3 is CASSLTDIHEKLFF. The DNA for the CDR3 is TGTGCCAGCAGTTTGACGGACATCCATGAAAAACTGTTTTTT.

This clone was counted a few times. The rearrangement uses TRBV29-1 and TRBJ2-3, with 11 bases lining up with TRBD2. CDR1 is SQVTM, CDR2 ANQGSEA, per germline. V gave up 7 bases and J gave up 2 bases; unmatched junction bases: 14. CDR3 size: 17 residues. This chain's CDR3 is CSADLVASGGFTDTQYF. For the CDR3, the DNA is TGCAGCGCAGACCTAGTAGCTAGCGGGGGGTTCACAGATACGCAGTATTTT.

This rearrangement joins TRBV7-3 to TRBJ2-3, with 9 bases fitting TRBD1. The trim removed 4 bases at V and 3 bases at J, leaving 2 bases unmatched. The CDR3 runs to 14 residues. Germline V gene sequence: CDR1 SGHTA, CDR2 FQGTGA. CDR3 region: CASSSDRGTDTQYF. The CDR3 nucleotides are TGTGCCAGCAGCTCGGACAGGGGTACAGATACGCAGTATTTT. The complete variable domain, with remaining parts taken from reference TRBV7-3 and TRBJ2-3, reads GAGVSQTPSNKVTEKGKYVELRCDPISGHTALYWYRQSLGQGPEFLIYFQGTGAADDSGLPNDRFFAVRPEGSVSTLKIQRTERGDSAVYLCASSSDRGTDTQYFGPGTRLTVL.

This clone was detected a few times. The CDR3 DNA sequence: TGTGCCAGTAGCAAAACAGGGTACGGCTACACCTTC. The encoded protein is CASSKTGYGYTF. This chain joins TRBV19 and TRBJ1-2; tentatively, D is TRBD1 (6 bases). The CDR3 covers 12 residues. Trimming took off 6 bases at V and 8 bases at J, with 13 bases between the two ends. Germline CDR1 LNHDA, CDR2 SQIVND (reference sequence).

The table lists this clone with a count of one. The V gene is TRBV28, the J gene TRBJ1-2; a weak D match, TRBD1 (5 bases). Trimming removed 1 base from V and 3 bases from J, with 9 bases in between. Per the germline V gene, CDR1 is MDHEN and CDR2 is SYDVKM. The CDR3 consists of 14 residues. The CDR3 sequence is CASSLSREDYGYTF. Written as DNA, the CDR3 is TGTGCCAGCAGTTTATCCAGGGAGGACTATGGCTACACCTTC.

This clone was recorded only once. The chain links TRBV6-6 to TRBJ2-5, with TRBD1 as a possible D gene (6 bases). V lost 0 bases and J lost 2, with 7 bases in between. In germline, CDR1 is MNHNY, CDR2 SVGAGI (reference sequence). CDR3 length: 14 amino acids. CDR3 protein: CASSYSGQQETQYF. DNA of the CDR3: TGTGCCAGCAGTTACTCAGGACAGCAAGAGACCCAGTACTTC.